The source of this TCR beta chain is a study of vaccination effects on CD4 cells after COVID-19 (dated by TCRdb to 2022 to 2024). With respect to the entire study: In the ViraFEST assay, PBMC were stimulated with viral peptide pools, and antigen-specific CD4+ T cell clonotypes were then identified by expansion using TCR sequencing. Approximately 2 million PBMC per well were cultured with 9 to 10 ug/ml peptides in IMDM containing 5% human AB serum, approximately 10 IU/ml IL-2 and gentamicin. Each participant got two doses of an mRNA SARS-CoV-2 vaccine, either BNT162b2 or mRNA-1273. The full study included 10 COVID-19 convalescent patients and a few SARS-CoV-2-naive healthy vaccine recipients. The Oncomine TCR Beta short-read assay on an Illumina iSeq 100 was used to sequence cultures from other donors in the study. In both COVID-19 convalescent patients and infection-naive vaccine recipients, the study compared SARS-CoV-2 spike-specific CD4+ TCR repertoires from before mRNA vaccination with those from after it. Results and caveats for the whole study, not just this receptor: In healthy vaccine recipients, vaccine-induced clones were almost all SARS-CoV-2 mono-reactive, with only 1 of 255 being cross-reactive with common cold coronaviruses. The study was limited by a small number of convalescent patients, and early post-infection timepoints were lacking. Clones induced by infection and clones induced by vaccination both contracted markedly at late timepoints after vaccination, which fits with T cell responses waning over time.

After less than eleven days of culture, CD4+ T cells were isolated with the EasySep CD4+ T cell isolation kit. The absence of prior SARS-CoV-2 infection in healthy vaccine recipients was confirmed by negative nucleocapsid antibodies before and after vaccination. Half of the culture medium was replaced with fresh IL-2-containing medium on days 3 and 7. Unless noted otherwise, every peptide stimulation condition was grown in triplicate wells. PBMC were separated from whole blood using Ficoll-Paque Plus gradient centrifugation and were then either cryopreserved at -140C or used fresh. The QIAamp micro DNA kit was used to extract genomic DNA from the cultured CD4+ T cells. With respect to this clone: No cognate antigen has been identified for it. No much larger clone is present one base from it, and per-base qualities are unavailable.

Measured from the cysteine to the phenylalanine, the CDR3 is 14 residues long. Only the CDR3 DNA stays, 42 bases, in frame from base 1. CDR1 MNHEY and CDR2 SMNVEV were looked up in the germline V gene (reference sequence). V is pruned by 3 bases and J by 9 bases, leaving 4 bases of the junction without a gene match. To prepare the library, the immunoSEQ multiplex PCR assay was applied. DNA from the cultured, isolated CD4+ T cells was subjected to TCR beta CDR3 sequencing. Regarding the original processing steps: Non-productive TCR sequences were removed, reads were trimmed to the CDR3 region, and CDR3s of at least 7 amino acids were retained. Antigen-specific clonotypes were identified using the MANAFEST web app by comparison of expansion in peptide wells against reference cultures. To be called positive, a clone needed expansion at FDR<0.05 compared with the reference and with all other wells, an odds ratio greater than 5, and a frequency greater than 0.1% in two replicate wells. Cross-reactive clonotypes were defined as significantly expanded in SARS-CoV-2 spike wells and in at least one common cold coronavirus spike condition. Levenshtein distance calculated with the stringdist R package was used to assess CDR3 similarity, and unrooted trees were constructed with ape in R 3.6.1. What TCRdb holds here is the immuneACCESS table cut down to in-frame rearrangements. Part of the clones is not present; checked against another copy, under half of the missing clones reflect an unresolved V gene, and the others are unexplained. V, J and clone size are those of that table, while D and trimming were read from the DNA. For this sample there are roughly 40,000 clones; roughly 65% appear just once. The ten largest make up more than 3.5% of the sample.

The sample was CD4+ T cells from PBMCs cultured without peptide, taken before COVID-19 vaccination. The chain was built from TRBV27 and TRBJ1-5; 11 middle bases align to TRBD1. The TCR comes from a human donor who received a COVID-19 vaccine. The CDR3 has the sequence CASSLGTGGAPQHF. The sequence in DNA is TGTGCCAGCAGTTTGGGGACAGGGGGGGCGCCCCAGCATTTT.